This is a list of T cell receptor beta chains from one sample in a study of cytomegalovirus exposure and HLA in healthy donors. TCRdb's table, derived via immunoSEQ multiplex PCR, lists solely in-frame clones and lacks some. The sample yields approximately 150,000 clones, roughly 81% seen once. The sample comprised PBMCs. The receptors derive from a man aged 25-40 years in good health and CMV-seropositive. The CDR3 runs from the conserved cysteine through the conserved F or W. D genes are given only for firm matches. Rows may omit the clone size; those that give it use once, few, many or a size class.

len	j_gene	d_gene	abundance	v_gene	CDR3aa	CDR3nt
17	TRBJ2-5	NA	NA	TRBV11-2	CASSQDARLGPQETQYF	TGTGCCAGCAGCCAAGATGCTCGGCTAGGCCCCCAAGAGACCCAGTACTTC
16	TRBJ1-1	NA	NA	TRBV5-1	CASSFSAGARNTEAFF	TGCGCCAGCAGCTTTTCTGCAGGGGCTCGGAACACTGAAGCTTTCTTT
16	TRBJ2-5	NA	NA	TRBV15	CATSRDPNRAQETQYF	TGTGCCACCAGCAGAGATCCAAACAGGGCCCAAGAGACCCAGTACTTC
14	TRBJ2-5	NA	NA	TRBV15	CATSRDWGPETQYF	TGTGCCACCAGCAGAGATTGGGGGCCAGAGACCCAGTACTTC
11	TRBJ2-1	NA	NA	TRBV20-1	CSAGGNNEQFF	TGCAGTGCGGGCGGGAACAATGAGCAGTTCTTC
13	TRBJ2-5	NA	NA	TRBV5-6	CASSWGIWETQYF	TGTGCCAGCAGCTGGGGCATTTGGGAGACCCAGTACTTC
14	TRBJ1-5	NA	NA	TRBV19	CASSIKGGSQPQHF	TGTGCCAGTAGTATCAAGGGGGGGAGTCAGCCCCAGCATTTT
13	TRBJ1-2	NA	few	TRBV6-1	CASSEGASYGYTF	TGTGCCAGCAGTGAGGGGGCGAGCTATGGCTACACCTTC
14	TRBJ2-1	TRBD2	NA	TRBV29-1	CSVHSGLAGERGVF	TGCAGCGTACACTCCGGACTAGCGGGAGAACGTGGGGTCTTC
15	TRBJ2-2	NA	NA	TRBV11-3	CASSLPGWSTGELFF	TGTGCCAGCAGCTTACCGGGATGGTCGACCGGGGAGCTGTTTTTT
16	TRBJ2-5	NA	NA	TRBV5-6	CASSLVIGRGWETQYF	TGTGCCAGCAGCTTGGTAATCGGAAGGGGCTGGGAGACCCAGTACTTC
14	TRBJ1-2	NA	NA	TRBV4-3	CASSREQGYYGYTF	TGCGCCAGCAGCCGAGAGCAGGGGTACTATGGCTACACCTTC
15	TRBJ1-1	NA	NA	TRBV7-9	CASSLGHRVDTEAFF	TGTGCCAGCAGCTTAGGGCACAGAGTGGACACTGAAGCTTTCTTT
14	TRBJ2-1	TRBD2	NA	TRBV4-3	CASSQGLAGDEQFF	TGCGCCAGCAGCCAGGGACTAGCGGGAGATGAGCAGTTCTTC
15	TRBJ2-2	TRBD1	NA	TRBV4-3	CASSQLTGSGGELFF	TGCGCCAGCAGCCAGCTGACAGGGTCGGGCGGGGAGCTGTTTTTT
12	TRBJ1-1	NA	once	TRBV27	CASSRVGTEAFF	TGTGCCAGCAGTCGGGTCGGCACTGAAGCTTTCTTT
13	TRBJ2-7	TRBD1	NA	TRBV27	CASSLATGYEQYF	TGTGCCAGCAGTTTGGCGACAGGGTACGAGCAGTACTTC
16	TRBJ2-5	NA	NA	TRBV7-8	CASSFGAGSYVETQYF	TGTGCCAGCAGCTTCGGCGCGGGGTCCTATGTAGAGACCCAGTACTTC
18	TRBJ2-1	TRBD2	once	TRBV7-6	CASSPLGPGLAGVNEQFF	TGTGCCAGCAGCCCATTAGGGCCCGGACTAGCGGGAGTCAATGAGCAGTTCTTC
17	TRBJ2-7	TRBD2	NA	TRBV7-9	CASSLRAGASGSYEQYF	TGTGCCAGCAGCTTAAGGGCCGGGGCTAGCGGGAGTTACGAGCAGTACTTC
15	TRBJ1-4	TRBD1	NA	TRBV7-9	CASSGRQGGDEKLFF	TGTGCCAGCAGCGGACGACAGGGAGGAGATGAAAAACTGTTTTTT
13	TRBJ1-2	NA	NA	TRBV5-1	CASSLAGESFYTF	TGCGCCAGCAGCTTGGCCGGGGAGTCTTTTTACACCTTC
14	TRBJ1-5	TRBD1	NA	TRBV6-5	CASSYWTGGEPQHF	TGTGCCAGCAGTTACTGGACAGGGGGCGAGCCCCAGCATTTT
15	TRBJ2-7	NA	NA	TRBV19	CASSIVPDSSYEQYF	TGTGCCAGTAGTATTGTTCCGGACAGCTCCTACGAGCAGTACTTC
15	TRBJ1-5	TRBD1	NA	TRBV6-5	CASRQPGQRHQPQHF	TGTGCCAGCAGGCAGCCGGGACAGAGGCATCAGCCCCAGCATTTT
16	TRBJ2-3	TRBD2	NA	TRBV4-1	CASSQASSGGPDTQYF	TGCGCCAGCAGCCAAGCTTCTAGCGGGGGCCCCGATACGCAGTATTTT
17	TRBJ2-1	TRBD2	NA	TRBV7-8	CASSTDGLAGVDNEQFF	TGTGCCAGCAGCACCGACGGACTAGCGGGAGTCGACAATGAGCAGTTCTTC
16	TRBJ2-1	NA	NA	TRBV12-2	CASRCLGAPPYNEQFF	TGTGCAAGTCGCTGCCTGGGAGCCCCCCCCTACAATGAGCAGTTCTTC
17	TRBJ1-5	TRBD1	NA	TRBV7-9	CASSSETDRGVGQPQHF	TGTGCCAGCAGCTCAGAAACGGACAGGGGGGTAGGTCAGCCCCAGCATTTT
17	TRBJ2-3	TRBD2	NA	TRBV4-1	CASSQDSPAGAQNTQYF	TGCGCCAGCAGCCAAGATAGTCCAGCGGGAGCACAAAATACGCAGTATTTT
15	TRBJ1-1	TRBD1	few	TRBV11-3	CASSPQTGLNTEAFF	TGTGCCAGCAGCCCCCAGACAGGGTTGAACACTGAAGCTTTCTTT
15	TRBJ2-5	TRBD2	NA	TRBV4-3	CASSQEAGGGETQYF	TGCGCCAGCAGCCAAGAAGCGGGGGGCGGTGAGACCCAGTACTTC
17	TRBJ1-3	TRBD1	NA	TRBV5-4	CASSRPGTGTAGNTIYF	TGTGCCAGCAGCCGTCCCGGGACAGGGACGGCTGGAAACACCATATATTTT
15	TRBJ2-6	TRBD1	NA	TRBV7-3	CASTLRGPGANVLTF	TGTGCCAGCACCCTTAGGGGGCCTGGGGCCAACGTCCTGACTTTC
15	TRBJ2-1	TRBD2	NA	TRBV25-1	CASSKWTSGSVEQFF	TGTGCCAGCAGTAAGTGGACTAGCGGGAGTGTTGAGCAGTTCTTC
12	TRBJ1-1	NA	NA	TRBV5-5	CASSSTSTEAFF	TGTGCCAGCAGCTCTACGAGCACTGAAGCTTTCTTT
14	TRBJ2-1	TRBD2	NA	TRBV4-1	CASRREGSYNEQFF	TGCGCTTCCCGGCGGGAGGGCTCCTACAATGAGCAGTTCTTC
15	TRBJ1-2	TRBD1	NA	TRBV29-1	CSVAGTGGASGGYTF	TGCAGCGTTGCCGGGACAGGGGGCGCCTCGGGCGGCTACACCTTC
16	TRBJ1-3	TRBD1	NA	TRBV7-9	CASSLGQPSSGNTIYF	TGTGCCAGCAGCCTGGGACAGCCCAGCTCTGGAAACACCATATATTTT
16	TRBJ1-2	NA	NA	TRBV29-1	CSVEDMVPGDDYGYTF	TGCAGCGTTGAAGATATGGTTCCGGGGGACGACTATGGCTACACCTTC
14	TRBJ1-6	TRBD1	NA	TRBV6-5	CASSSTGAGSPLHF	TGTGCCAGCAGTTCGACAGGGGCGGGCTCACCCCTCCACTTT
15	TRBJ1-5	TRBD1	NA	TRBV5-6	CASSALTGGGQPQHF	TGTGCCAGCAGCGCTTTGACAGGGGGCGGTCAGCCCCAGCATTTT
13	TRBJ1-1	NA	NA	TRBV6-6	CASSYQGITEAFF	TGTGCCAGCAGTTACCAGGGAATCACTGAAGCTTTCTTT
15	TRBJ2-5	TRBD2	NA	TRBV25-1	CASSDRLAGGETQYF	TGTGCCAGCAGTGATCGACTAGCGGGTGGAGAGACCCAGTACTTC
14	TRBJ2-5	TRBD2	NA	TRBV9	CASTQGGRGETQYF	TGTGCCAGCACTCAGGGAGGGAGGGGAGAGACCCAGTACTTC
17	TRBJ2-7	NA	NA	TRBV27	CASSSTRRDTFSYEQYF	TGTGCCAGCAGTTCGACCCGCCGGGACACATTCTCCTACGAGCAGTACTTC
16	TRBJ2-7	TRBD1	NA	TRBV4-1	CASSLTTTGGFDEQYF	TGCGCCAGCAGCCTTACAACGACAGGGGGCTTCGACGAGCAGTACTTC
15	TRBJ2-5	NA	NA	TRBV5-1	CASSLMPTSQETQYF	TGCGCCAGCAGCTTGATGCCGACATCCCAAGAGACCCAGTACTTC
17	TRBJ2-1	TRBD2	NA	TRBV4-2	CASSQVVASGAYNEQFF	TGTGCCAGCAGCCAAGTTGTCGCTAGCGGAGCCTACAATGAGCAGTTCTTC
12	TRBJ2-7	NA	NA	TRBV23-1	CASSQKGDEQYF	TGCGCCAGCAGTCAGAAAGGGGACGAGCAGTACTTC
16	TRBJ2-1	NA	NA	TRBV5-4	CASSLPRESSYNEQFF	TGTGCCAGCAGCTTGCCACGGGAGAGCTCCTACAATGAGCAGTTCTTC
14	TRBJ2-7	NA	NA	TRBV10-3	CAIQDGDNIHEQYF	TGTGCCATCCAGGATGGTGACAACATCCACGAGCAGTACTTC
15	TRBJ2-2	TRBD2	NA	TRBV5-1	CASDPGLGSSGELFF	TGCGCCAGCGACCCGGGACTAGGTTCGTCCGGGGAGCTGTTTTTT
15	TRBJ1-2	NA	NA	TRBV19	CASSPVAGFRGGYTF	TGTGCCAGTAGTCCCGTGGCCGGCTTCCGGGGTGGCTACACCTTC
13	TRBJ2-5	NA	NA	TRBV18	CASSPPLQETQYF	TGTGCCAGCTCACCACCCCTCCAAGAGACCCAGTACTTC
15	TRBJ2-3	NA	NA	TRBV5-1	CASSTQVGAGDTQYF	TGCGCCAGCAGCACCCAGGTGGGCGCCGGCGATACGCAGTATTTT
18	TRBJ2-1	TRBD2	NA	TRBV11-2	CASSLDPASGSAHNEQFF	TGTGCCAGCAGCTTAGATCCGGCTAGCGGGAGCGCCCACAATGAGCAGTTCTTC